The clone carrying this T cell receptor (beta chain) was seen ten or more times. Its specificity is not known. These data originate in a study of T-cell reconstitution after alpha-beta-depleted transplantation in children. The ends lost 5 bases at V and 2 bases at J; junction bases unmatched: 9. CDR3 length: 16 residues. The germline V gene has CDR1 LNHNV and CDR2 YYDKDF (reference sequence). Preparation of the TCRbeta library involved a method that used unique molecular identifiers. MiXCR, applied by TCRdb to the PCR reads, yields one record per CDR3 protein. The top ten hold around 0.8% of the sample, which has 600,000 to 800,000 distinct CDR3 sequences, over 10% seen once. Study conclusions and caveats: The study reportedly traced alpha-beta T cells about two months after transplant to several hundred expanded graft clones. Newly produced T cells mostly provided counts and TCRbeta diversity after one year, as hyperexpanded clones declined.

Sequencing used PBMCs, obtained before TCRalphabeta/CD19-depleted stem cell transplant. This chain uses TRBV15 with TRBJ2-3, with 8 bases aligning to TRBD2. The receptor was derived from a girl between 2 and 10 years old with congenital amegakaryocytic thrombocytopenia, due to receive a stem cell transplant. In nucleotides, the CDR3 is TGTGCCACCAGCTCCCTTAGCGGGATTGTCACAGATACGCAGTATTTT. This sequence encodes CATSSLSGIVTDTQYF. The full variable domain, in which reference TRBV15 and TRBJ2-3 provide the parts outside the CDR3, is DAMVIQNPRYQVTQFGKPVTLSCSQTLNHNVMYWYQQKSSQAPKLLFHYYDKDFNNEADTPDNFQSRRPNTSFCFLDIRSPGLGDTAMYLCATSSLSGIVTDTQYFGPGTRLTVL.